What follows are 4 T cell receptor beta chains derived from one specimen sequenced in a study of blood T cell repertoires in COVID-19. The data were produced by immunoSEQ multiplex PCR, yet TCRdb's version contains in-frame clones alone and is incomplete. The data contain 200,000 to 250,000 clones, approximately 82% of them singletons. What was sequenced was peripheral blood. The receptors here all came from a woman older than 75 with acute or convalescent COVID-19.

The chain carries TRBV7-3 and TRBJ2-1, with TRBD2 identical over 8 bases. With 5 bases clipped from V and 0 bases from J, the junction kept 12 bases outside the gene matches. Germline CDR1 reads SGHTA; CDR2 reads FQGTGA. The CDR3 is 18 residues long. CDR3 region: CASSTTSELAGSYNEQFF. The CDR3 region has the DNA TGTGCCAGCAGCACCACATCCGAGCTAGCGGGCTCCTACAATGAGCAGTTCTTC.

The rearrangement links TRBV5-6 to TRBJ1-3; 7 bases fit TRBD1. The V and J ends lost 0 bases and 3 bases, in that order; junction bases with no gene match: 3. Germline V gene sequence: CDR1 SGHDT, CDR2 YYEEEE. The CDR3 spans 15 residues. DNA of the CDR3: TGTGCCAGCAGCTTGGACAGGGGACGTGGAAACACCATATATTTT. Its protein product is CASSLDRGRGNTIYF.

The rearrangement links TRBV19 to TRBJ1-2, with D perhaps TRBD1 (5 bases). The ends were cut back, 5 bases at V and 6 bases at J, with 16 bases in the middle. The germline V gene encodes CDR1 LNHDA and CDR2 SQIVND (reference sequence). The CDR3 spans 14 residues. The CDR3 sequence is CASSPRTRGNGYTF. CDR3 coding DNA: TGTGCCAGTAGTCCCCGGACACGAGGAAATGGCTACACCTTC.

The chain employs TRBV4-2 and TRBJ2-2, with 7 bases identical to TRBD1. This CDR3 region has 15 residues. V lost 1 base and J lost 5; bases outside the gene matches: 4. Germline CDR1 LGHNA, CDR2 YNFKEQ. CDR3 sequence: CASSQGGQKTGELFF. The CDR3 region has the DNA TGTGCCAGCAGCCAAGGGGGACAGAAGACCGGGGAGCTGTTTTTT.